The present TCR beta chain was sequenced within a study of tumor and adjacent non-tumor tissue in lung cancer (dated by TCRdb to between 2017 and 2018). Background for the entire study: The cohort included 12 adenocarcinoma, 2 squamous cell carcinoma and 1 small cell lung cancer patients. Ages among the approximately 15 patients ranged from about 31 to 85 years, there were roughly ten men and 5 women, and disease was at TNM stage I to III. A total of fewer than 150 million productive TCRbeta reads were generated by sequencing, corresponding to an average of around 4 million reads per sample. The study compared bulk TCRbeta repertoires from lung tumor tissue and matched distant non-tumor lung tissue of some 14 lung cancer patients. Over 25 paired specimens, one tumor and one normal lung sample per patient, were profiled by TCRbeta CDR3 sequencing.

RNA was isolated from bulk, unsorted tissue, and RNA quality was assessed with a NanoDrop ND-1000 and an Agilent 2100. Donors were newly diagnosed lung cancer patients admitted for thoracic surgery in China between August and November 2014, without prior chemotherapy. Anyone who had undergone radiotherapy or chemotherapy before, or who had another cancer at the same time, was left out of the study. Pieces of surgical tissue measuring roughly 1-2.2 cm3 were kept in RNAlater solution and held at -80 degrees C until needed. V is clipped by 1 base and J by 4 bases, and the sequence between their germline boundaries is 11 bases long. The germline V gene gives CDR1 as LGHNA and CDR2 as YNFKEQ. Including cysteine and phenylalanine, the CDR3 has 14 amino acids. The kept DNA is CDR3 alone, 42 bases in frame from the first base. The method behind the library was multiplex PCR. For sequencing, an Illumina HiSeq 2500 was employed. Following protocols modified from ARM-PCR, the researchers constructed TCRbeta libraries through three rounds of nested PCR with primers (Table S4). Before sequencing, PCR products of 200-500 bp were cut from the gel and purified using the QIAquick gel extraction kit. The authors' pipeline ran thus. Reads were cleaned using Trimmomatic, were merged into complete CDR3 sequences using FLASH, and were assigned to V(D)J germline segments using MiTCR. Clonal diversity was computed as the inverse Simpson's index with VDJtools. Productive reads were defined as in-frame sequences without a premature stop codon. In-frame beta chains were kept once TCRdb had trimmed the public reads at Q25 with fastp and called clones with MiXCR. CDR3 protein sequences are deduplicated, and each keeps its most common genes and DNA. TCRdb's processing, not the authors', yielded these V and J calls. The sample contains 70,000 to 90,000 distinct CDR3 sequences, under 85% of them found a single time. Clones ranked in the top ten supply over 9.5% of the sample.

Study-wide conclusions, independent of this receptor: The methods do not name the sequencing platform or mention unique molecular identifiers. Peripheral blood was not sequenced, so blood TCRbeta repertoires in these lung cancer patients were not examined. Younger patients had significantly higher TCR diversity, and higher tumor TCR diversity was associated with shorter overall and disease-free survival. With only about 14 patients in the cohort, the authors noted that larger samples and more detailed clinical data are needed. Tumor tissue showed significantly higher TCR diversity (inverse Simpson) than normal lung tissue, at around 450 vs 150 (P = 0.0075, Mann-Whitney U test). The top 100 clones made up a significantly larger cumulative share of the repertoire in normal lung than in tumor tissue.

As to this clonotype: Its antigen is not yet known. No per-base quality is available; no much larger clone lies one base away.

The clonotype originates from a woman in her 50s with non-small cell lung cancer. The V gene is TRBV4-2 and the J gene is TRBJ2-7, with an unclear D gene assignment. Sequenced material: lung tumor tissue. For the CDR3, the sequence is CASSQGDGKYEQYF. The nucleotide sequence reads as follows: TGTGCCAGCAGCCAAGGCGACGGAAAATACGAGCAGTACTTC.